This T cell receptor (beta chain) was obtained from a study of Ad26.COV2.S vaccination and SARS-CoV-2 variants. As for the study in general: Participants got Ad26.COV2.S intramuscularly, once or twice 56 days apart.

CDR1 and CDR2 from the germline V gene are GTSNPN and SVGIG (reference sequence). Unmatched junction bases numbered 5, after V lost 2 bases and J lost 2 bases. The CDR3 sequence is 14 residues long. Remarks on this clone: Its antigen is unidentified.

Findings and caveats of the study: Relative to placebo recipients, vaccine recipients exhibited elevated spike-specific TCR breadth.

Treatment noted: around 19 received Ad26.COV2.S at low or high dose, single or two shots; several received placebo; per-sample allocation not given. Following the first vaccine or placebo injection, samples were taken on day 63. Only in-frame clones appear in the TCRdb table, and some are missing; sequencing was by immunoSEQ multiplex PCR. The sample comprises roughly 270,000 clones, approximately 87% of which are singletons, and 2.5% to 3.5% rests with the top ten. Specimen: peripheral blood, collected in a trial of Ad26.COV2.S vaccine versus placebo. This chain connects TRBV30 to TRBJ1-2; 7 nucleotides match TRBD1. This sequence originates from a person aged 18-60 years who received the Ad26.COV2.S COVID-19 vaccine or a placebo. The CDR3 DNA follows: TGTGCCTGGAGTTACACGGACAGGAACTATGGCTACACCTTC. It yields the protein CAWSYTDRNYGYTF.